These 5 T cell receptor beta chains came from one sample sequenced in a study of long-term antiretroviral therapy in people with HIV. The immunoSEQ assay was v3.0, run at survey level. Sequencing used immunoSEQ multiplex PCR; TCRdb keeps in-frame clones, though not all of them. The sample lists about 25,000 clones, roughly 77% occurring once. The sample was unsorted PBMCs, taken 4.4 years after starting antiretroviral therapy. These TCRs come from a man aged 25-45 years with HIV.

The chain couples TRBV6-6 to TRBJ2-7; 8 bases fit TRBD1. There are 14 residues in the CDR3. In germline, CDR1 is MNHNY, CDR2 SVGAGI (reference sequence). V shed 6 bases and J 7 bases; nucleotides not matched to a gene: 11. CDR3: CASSSTGVDGEQYF. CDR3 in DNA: TGTGCCAGCAGCTCGACAGGGGTGGATGGAGAGCAGTACTTC.

Written as DNA, the CDR3 is TGTGCCAGCAGCCCCCCGACAGCAAACAGAAATCAGCCCCAGCATTTT. Its translation: CASSPPTANRNQPQHF. The genes are TRBV7-8 and TRBJ1-5; tentatively, D is TRBD1 (5 bases). V lost 5 bases and J 4 bases, leaving 18 bases between the germline ends. Germline lookup yields CDR1 SGHVS and CDR2 FQNEAQ. CDR3 length: 16 residues.

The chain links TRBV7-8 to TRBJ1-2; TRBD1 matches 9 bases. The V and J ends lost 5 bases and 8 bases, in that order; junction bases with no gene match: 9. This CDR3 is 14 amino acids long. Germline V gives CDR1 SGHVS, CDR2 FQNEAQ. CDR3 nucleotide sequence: TGTGCCAGCAGCAGAGGACAGGGGCGAGAAGGCTACACCTTC. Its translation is CASSRGQGREGYTF.

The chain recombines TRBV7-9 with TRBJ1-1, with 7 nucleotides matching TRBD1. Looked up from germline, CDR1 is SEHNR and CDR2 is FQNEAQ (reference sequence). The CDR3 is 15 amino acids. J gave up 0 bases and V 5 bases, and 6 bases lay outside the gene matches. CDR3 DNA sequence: TGTGCCAGCAGCGGGGACAGTTTCATGAACACTGAAGCTTTCTTT. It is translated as CASSGDSFMNTEAFF.

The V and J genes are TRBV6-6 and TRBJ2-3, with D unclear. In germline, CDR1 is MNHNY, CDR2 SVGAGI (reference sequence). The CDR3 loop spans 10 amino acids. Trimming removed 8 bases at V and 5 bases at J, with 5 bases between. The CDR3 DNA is TGTGCCAGCGGGCGAGATACGCAGTATTTT. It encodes CASGRDTQYF.